This TCR beta chain was observed in a study of shared clonotypes between healthy human individuals (dated by TCRdb to 2020 to 2021). The study in broad terms: The cohort included three men and a couple of women between 18 and 49 years of age. For each donor, three plates each were used for CD4 naive and CD4 memory, two plates were used for CD8 naive, and one plate was used for CD8 memory. Blood TCR repertoires of about five healthy adults were deeply sequenced to estimate repertoire size and the extent of clonotype sharing between individuals. To increase sequencing depth and limit assay-specific biases, TCR repertoire library preparation and sequencing were carried out by different laboratories using diverse techniques. Each donor's leukapheresis produced roughly between about 0.9 and 9.5 billion PBMCs.

TCR CDR3 regions were amplified from genomic DNA by multiplex PCR using the deep immunoSEQ assay. Extracted genomic DNA from each cell subset was distributed evenly across all wells of several immunoSEQ 96-well plates, and each plate was treated as a replicate. For sorted subsets, roughly 200 ng genomic DNA, equal to approximately 30,000 T cell genomes, was loaded into each replicate PCR. Purified libraries were quantified with a Qubit 3.0 fluorometer, sized on a Bioanalyzer 2100, and re-quantified with the KAPA Library Quantification kit. Every immunoSEQ 96-well plate was sequenced on a separate single-read 150-cycle Illumina NextSeq 550 flow cell. On the study's bioinformatics: Because the immunoSEQ output included only junctional sequences and no quality scores, the filtering could not be the same as the filtering used for full-length reads. Sequences were annotated with PyIR, a Python wrapper for IgBLAST v1.9, and V/J genes and CDR3 were assigned using IMGT germline references. Reads were filtered out if the reads had weak V/J assignments (E-value above 1e-6), no CDR3, stop codons, out-of-frame junctions, or ambiguous translated residues. V3J clonotypes were defined as sequences sharing an identical inferred V gene, J gene, and CDR3 amino acid sequence. Percentage overlap between repertoires was calculated by dividing the number of shared unique clonotypes by the size of the smaller repertoire. Three approaches were used to assess repertoire richness: RTK rarefaction, the Chao1 estimator, and Recon v2.1 estimates of unobserved clonotypes. OLGA was used to compute generation probabilities for all TCRbeta clonotypes that the gDNA method yielded from a few donors. TCRdb limited this immuneACCESS table to in-frame rearrangements with V and J called. A share of clones is missing; checked studies link under half to unresolved V genes, and the rest is unexplained. That table furnishes V, J and clone size, whereas the DNA furnished D and trimming. The sample contains about 590,000 clones, 95% to 96% of them found a single time. The ten most abundant clones make up over 0.09% of the sample.

CD8 naive samples consisted of CD45RO-negative cells that were positively selected for CCR7, yielding a CD45RA+CCR7+ population without TemRA cells. The donors were healthy, HIV-negative adults who had no recently reported acute infections or vaccinations. Every donor was a Caucasian adult residing in Nashville, Tennessee, USA. Blood was collected by leukapheresis, and PBMCs were isolated by Ficoll-Histopaque density gradient centrifugation and then cryopreserved in liquid nitrogen vapor phase. Analytical flow cytometry was used to check the purity and quantity of each magnetically sorted T cell population. Each sorted fraction had its genomic DNA isolated and then quantified by UV absorbance on a Nanodrop 2000c. A note on this clone: Its cognate antigen has yet to be identified. Base-call qualities are not available, and no considerably larger clone is one nucleotide away.

In the germline V gene, CDR1 corresponds to SGHRS and CDR2 to YFSETQ. Trimming costs V 0 bases and J 1 base, and their ends lie 13 bases apart. The CDR3 contains 16 residues, cysteine and phenylalanine counted. Left in the record is the CDR3 DNA by itself, 48 bases read in frame from the first base. Results and caveats for the whole study, not just this receptor: Pairwise subsampling led to the expectation that sequencing depth would affect the degree of clonotype sharing among donors. Incomplete sequencing was indicated by rarefaction of sorted-subset datasets, despite the large sequencing depth. Higher generation probabilities were observed for clonotypes shared by all four sorted-subset donors than for non-shared clonotypes. The genetic and exposure-history diversity represented was limited by the small number of donors. Sampling was restricted to blood, and TCR repertoires in tissue are likely to differ from TCR repertoires in blood. About 5% of naive CD4, 3.5% of naive CD8, roughly 2.5% of memory CD4, and around 0.42% of memory CD8 clonotypes were shared across several donors. Naive subsets generally had larger estimated clonotype richness than memory subsets did.

This TCR came from a woman aged 30 to 39 in good health. In this chain, TRBV5-1 is recombined with TRBJ1-1, with the D gene uncertain. Sequenced input: naive CD8+ T cells sorted from blood. Interpreted using the paper, the cell subset or site label stands for: CD45RA+CCR7+. This receptor carries the CDR3 CASSLEVSGKNTEAFF. The sequenced DNA: TGCGCCAGCAGCTTGGAAGTCTCGGGTAAGAACACTGAAGCTTTCTTT.